This is a list of T cell receptor beta chains from one sample in a study of long-term antiretroviral therapy in people with HIV. Clones were read by immunoSEQ multiplex PCR, and TCRdb kept only the in-frame ones, dropping some. The sample lists 11,000 or so clones; 82% were seen once. The source material was unsorted PBMCs, sampled 1.2 years after starting antiretroviral therapy. Source of these receptors: a man aged 40-55 years with HIV. CDR3s include the opening cysteine and the closing phenylalanine or tryptophan. A D gene is named only where the DNA matches it firmly. The size of a clone is reported for some rows only, either as once, few or many, or as a class for expanded clones.

CDR3 length: 15
D gene: TRBD1
J gene: TRBJ1-4
V gene: TRBV6-1
clone size: once
CDR3 DNA: TGTGCCAGCAGTGAGGAGGACAGGGTGCGAGAAAAACTGTTTTTT
CDR3 protein: CASSEEDRVREKLFF

CDR3 length: 12
D gene: .
J gene: TRBJ1-1
V gene: TRBV30
clone size: .
CDR3 DNA: TGTGCCTGGAGTAAAGTGAACACTGAAGCTTTCTTT
CDR3 protein: CAWSKVNTEAFF

CDR3 length: 16
D gene: TRBD1
J gene: TRBJ2-2
V gene: TRBV7-8
clone size: .
CDR3 DNA: TGTGCCAGCAGCCCGCAGGGGGCGCGGAACACCGGGGAGCTGTTTTTT
CDR3 protein: CASSPQGARNTGELFF

CDR3 length: 12
D gene: .
J gene: TRBJ1-6
V gene: TRBV4-2
clone size: .
CDR3 DNA: TGTGCCAGCAGAGAGGCTAGTTCACCCCTCCACTTT
CDR3 protein: CASREASSPLHF

CDR3 length: 12
D gene: .
J gene: TRBJ1-5
V gene: TRBV7-9
clone size: medium-sized
CDR3 DNA: TGTGCCAGCAGCTCTAGCGGTCAGCCCCAGCATTTT
CDR3 protein: CASSSSGQPQHF

CDR3 length: 15
D gene: .
J gene: TRBJ2-7
V gene: TRBV4-1
clone size: once
CDR3 DNA: TGCGCCAGCAGCCAGGGCGGGACAGCGGACTACGAGCAGTACTTC
CDR3 protein: CASSQGGTADYEQYF

CDR3 length: 14
D gene: TRBD1
J gene: TRBJ1-5
V gene: TRBV29-1
clone size: .
CDR3 DNA: TGCAGCGGGGGGACAGGGGTTCCCGAGGCGCCCCAGCATTTT
CDR3 protein: CSGGTGVPEAPQHF

CDR3 length: 14
D gene: TRBD1
J gene: TRBJ2-1
V gene: TRBV4-1
clone size: .
CDR3 DNA: TGCGCCAGCAGCCAGTCTTACTCAGGGGGTGAGCAGTTCTTC
CDR3 protein: CASSQSYSGGEQFF

CDR3 length: 16
D gene: TRBD1
J gene: TRBJ2-1
V gene: TRBV5-1
clone size: .
CDR3 DNA: TGCGCCAGCAGCTTGGCGGACAGGGGGCTAGTAAATGAGCAGTTCTTC
CDR3 protein: CASSLADRGLVNEQFF

CDR3 length: 13
D gene: TRBD1
J gene: TRBJ2-1
V gene: TRBV28
clone size: once
CDR3 DNA: TGTGCCAGCAGCACGGGACAGAACAATGAGCAGTTCTTC
CDR3 protein: CASSTGQNNEQFF

CDR3 length: 14
D gene: TRBD1
J gene: TRBJ1-6
V gene: TRBV4-3
clone size: .
CDR3 DNA: TGCGCCAGCAGCCAGGACAGGGGGCATCTCACCCTCCACTTT
CDR3 protein: CASSQDRGHLTLHF

CDR3 length: 14
D gene: .
J gene: TRBJ2-1
V gene: TRBV5-8
clone size: .
CDR3 DNA: TGTGCCAGCAGCTTGGTACAAGTCCGCAATGAGCAGTTCTTC
CDR3 protein: CASSLVQVRNEQFF

CDR3 length: 17
D gene: TRBD2
J gene: TRBJ2-3
V gene: TRBV4-3
clone size: .
CDR3 DNA: TGCGCCAGCAGCCAAGATCCCAGCGGGGGGGGCACAGATACGCAGTATTTT
CDR3 protein: CASSQDPSGGGTDTQYF

CDR3 length: 13
D gene: .
J gene: TRBJ1-2
V gene: TRBV11-2
clone size: few
CDR3 DNA: TGTGCCAGCAGCAGGGACGGGAACTATGGCTACACCTTC
CDR3 protein: CASSRDGNYGYTF

CDR3 length: 14
D gene: .
J gene: TRBJ1-2
V gene: TRBV5-4
clone size: .
CDR3 DNA: TGTGCCAGCAGCTTCTCGACAGGCCCCCCTGGCTACACCTTC
CDR3 protein: CASSFSTGPPGYTF

CDR3 length: 14
D gene: .
J gene: TRBJ1-6
V gene: TRBV11-2
clone size: few
CDR3 DNA: TGTGCCAGCAGCCCAGGGTTTTTCAATTCACCCCTCCACTTT
CDR3 protein: CASSPGFFNSPLHF

CDR3 length: 13
D gene: TRBD2
J gene: TRBJ2-7
V gene: TRBV29-1
clone size: once
CDR3 DNA: TGCAGCGGTGCCGGGAGGAGCTCCTACGAGCAGTACTTC
CDR3 protein: CSGAGRSSYEQYF

CDR3 length: 13
D gene: .
J gene: TRBJ2-1
V gene: TRBV5-6
clone size: .
CDR3 DNA: TGTGCCAGCAGCTCGAGGCCGGCCGATGAGCAGTTCTTC
CDR3 protein: CASSSRPADEQFF

CDR3 length: 17
D gene: TRBD2
J gene: TRBJ2-3
V gene: TRBV7-9
clone size: .
CDR3 DNA: TGTGCCAGCAGCTTAGCCGGGACTAGAGGTGGCTCAGATACGCAGTATTTT
CDR3 protein: CASSLAGTRGGSDTQYF

CDR3 length: 15
D gene: TRBD2
J gene: TRBJ2-1
V gene: TRBV10-3
clone size: .
CDR3 DNA: TGTGCCATCAGTGAAGAAGCGGGGGGGTTCAGTGAGCAGTTCTTC
CDR3 protein: CAISEEAGGFSEQFF

CDR3 length: 13
D gene: .
J gene: TRBJ2-7
V gene: TRBV7-2
clone size: .
CDR3 DNA: TGTGCCAGCACCCCGCTACTTAAGGGGTTGCTGTACTTC
CDR3 protein: CASTPLLKGLLYF

CDR3 length: 15
D gene: .
J gene: TRBJ2-7
V gene: TRBV27
clone size: .
CDR3 DNA: TGTGCCAGCAGTTTAAGGGGGGGCGTCTCCTACGAGCAGTACTTC
CDR3 protein: CASSLRGGVSYEQYF

CDR3 length: 14
D gene: TRBD2
J gene: TRBJ2-7
V gene: TRBV6-1
clone size: .
CDR3 DNA: TGTGCCAGCAGAGATTTAGCGGGGGACTACGAGCAGTACTTC
CDR3 protein: CASRDLAGDYEQYF

CDR3 length: 16
D gene: TRBD1
J gene: TRBJ2-3
V gene: TRBV4-3
clone size: .
CDR3 DNA: TGCGCCAGCAGCCAGGGCGGACAGGAATCAGCAGATACGCAGTATTTT
CDR3 protein: CASSQGGQESADTQYF

CDR3 length: 15
D gene: TRBD1
J gene: TRBJ2-3
V gene: TRBV5-4
clone size: .
CDR3 DNA: TGTGCCAGCAGCGGACAGGGGTGGGGAACAGATACGCAGTATTTT
CDR3 protein: CASSGQGWGTDTQYF

CDR3 length: 14
D gene: TRBD1
J gene: TRBJ1-1
V gene: TRBV11-2
clone size: .
CDR3 DNA: TGTGCCAGCAGCTTATCGGGACAGGTCACTGAAGCTTTCTTT
CDR3 protein: CASSLSGQVTEAFF

CDR3 length: 12
D gene: .
J gene: TRBJ2-7
V gene: TRBV15
clone size: .
CDR3 DNA: TGTGCCACCAGCAGAGATGGGGGCGAGCAGTACTTC
CDR3 protein: CATSRDGGEQYF

CDR3 length: 14
D gene: .
J gene: TRBJ1-1
V gene: TRBV2
clone size: .
CDR3 DNA: TGTGCCAGTTCTTACCTTGGGTACAACACTGAAGCTTTCTTT
CDR3 protein: CASSYLGYNTEAFF

CDR3 length: 16
D gene: .
J gene: TRBJ2-6
V gene: TRBV7-2
clone size: .
CDR3 DNA: TGTGCCAGCAGCTTGGGGAGAGTCTCTGGGGCCAACGTCCTGACTTTC
CDR3 protein: CASSLGRVSGANVLTF

CDR3 length: 13
D gene: .
J gene: TRBJ1-1
V gene: TRBV9
clone size: once
CDR3 DNA: TGTGCCAGCAGCGAGGGGCAGGGAACTGAAGCTTTCTTT
CDR3 protein: CASSEGQGTEAFF

CDR3 length: 15
D gene: TRBD2
J gene: TRBJ2-7
V gene: TRBV27
clone size: .
CDR3 DNA: TGTGCCAGCAGTCCCTGGGGGGGGGACTTCAACGAGCAGTACTTC
CDR3 protein: CASSPWGGDFNEQYF

CDR3 length: 15
D gene: .
J gene: TRBJ2-3
V gene: TRBV27
clone size: .
CDR3 DNA: TGTGCCAGCAGTAGGACCGGGTCGGGGACAGATACGCAGTATTTT
CDR3 protein: CASSRTGSGTDTQYF

CDR3 length: 14
D gene: .
J gene: TRBJ2-7
V gene: TRBV27
clone size: few
CDR3 DNA: TGTGCCAGCAGTTACGACGGGTCAACCTACGAGCAGTACTTC
CDR3 protein: CASSYDGSTYEQYF

CDR3 length: 16
D gene: .
J gene: TRBJ2-7
V gene: TRBV27
clone size: .
CDR3 DNA: TGTGCCAGCAGTTTATCTACCGGAGACATCCGCTACGAGCAGTACTTC
CDR3 protein: CASSLSTGDIRYEQYF

CDR3 length: 17
D gene: TRBD1
J gene: TRBJ1-6
V gene: TRBV4-3
clone size: .
CDR3 DNA: TGCGCCAGCAGCCAAGAGCTACCGGGACAGGGAGGTTCACCCCTCCACTTT
CDR3 protein: CASSQELPGQGGSPLHF

CDR3 length: 15
D gene: .
J gene: TRBJ2-4
V gene: TRBV18
clone size: .
CDR3 DNA: TGTGCCAGCTCACCACCAGGACTAGCCAAAAACATTCAGTACTTC
CDR3 protein: CASSPPGLAKNIQYF

CDR3 length: 16
D gene: .
J gene: TRBJ1-5
V gene: TRBV28
clone size: .
CDR3 DNA: TGTGCCAGCAGGCAGTACAGGGTCCCGAGCAATCAGCCCCAGCATTTT
CDR3 protein: CASRQYRVPSNQPQHF

CDR3 length: 16
D gene: TRBD1
J gene: TRBJ1-6
V gene: TRBV5-1
clone size: .
CDR3 DNA: TGCGCCAGCAGCTTGGCCGAAGGACAGGGGGTCTCACCCCTCCACTTT
CDR3 protein: CASSLAEGQGVSPLHF

CDR3 length: 15
D gene: TRBD2
J gene: TRBJ2-4
V gene: TRBV2
clone size: once
CDR3 DNA: TGTGCCAGCAGTGAGGGGGAGGGGCGAACAAACATTCAGTACTTC
CDR3 protein: CASSEGEGRTNIQYF

CDR3 length: 13
D gene: .
J gene: TRBJ2-2
V gene: TRBV7-2
clone size: .
CDR3 DNA: TGTGCCAGCAGCTATACCGCGACCGGGGAGCTGTTTTTT
CDR3 protein: CASSYTATGELFF

CDR3 length: 18
D gene: .
J gene: TRBJ2-3
V gene: TRBV10-1
clone size: once
CDR3 DNA: TGCGCCAGCAGTGAACGACCGCCAGGGCTCTCTAGCACAGATACGCAGTATTTT
CDR3 protein: CASSERPPGLSSTDTQYF

CDR3 length: 15
D gene: TRBD1
J gene: TRBJ1-6
V gene: TRBV11-2
clone size: .
CDR3 DNA: TGTGCCAGCAGCTTAAGACCGGGACAGGATTCACCCCTCCACTTT
CDR3 protein: CASSLRPGQDSPLHF

CDR3 length: 14
D gene: .
J gene: TRBJ2-1
V gene: TRBV7-2
clone size: .
CDR3 DNA: TGTGCCAGCAGTGAGATCCCTGGCGCGCGAGAGCAGTTCTTC
CDR3 protein: CASSEIPGAREQFF

CDR3 length: 14
D gene: .
J gene: TRBJ1-5
V gene: TRBV6-1
clone size: .
CDR3 DNA: TGTGCCAGCATTCTTGATAATAGCAATCAGCCCCAGCATTTT
CDR3 protein: CASILDNSNQPQHF

CDR3 length: 16
D gene: TRBD1
J gene: TRBJ2-1
V gene: TRBV6-1
clone size: once
CDR3 DNA: TGTGCCAGCAGCGAAACCCCGGACAGGAAAAACAATGAGCAGTTCTTC
CDR3 protein: CASSETPDRKNNEQFF

CDR3 length: 14
D gene: TRBD1
J gene: TRBJ1-2
V gene: TRBV6-5
clone size: .
CDR3 DNA: TGTGCCAGCAGTTACCGAGGACAGGGTGTCGGCTACACCTTC
CDR3 protein: CASSYRGQGVGYTF

CDR3 length: 13
D gene: TRBD1
J gene: TRBJ2-7
V gene: TRBV30
clone size: .
CDR3 DNA: TGTGCCTCCAGCGGACAGGGGGCTCTCGAGCAGTACTTC
CDR3 protein: CASSGQGALEQYF

CDR3 length: 14
D gene: TRBD2
J gene: TRBJ2-3
V gene: TRBV5-6
clone size: .
CDR3 DNA: TGTGCCAGCAGCTCCGGGGGGGGGAGGAATACGCAGTATTTT
CDR3 protein: CASSSGGGRNTQYF

CDR3 length: 15
D gene: .
J gene: TRBJ2-1
V gene: TRBV7-3
clone size: .
CDR3 DNA: TGTGCCAGCAGCTTATATAGCGTCGACAACAATGAGCAGTTCTTC
CDR3 protein: CASSLYSVDNNEQFF

CDR3 length: 17
D gene: TRBD1
J gene: TRBJ2-1
V gene: TRBV5-8
clone size: .
CDR3 DNA: TGTGCCAGCAGCTTGGGACATGGGACAGGGGGTTTCAATGAGCAGTTCTTC
CDR3 protein: CASSLGHGTGGFNEQFF